This TCR beta chain derives from a study of T cells in Graves' hyperthyroidism and ophthalmopathy. The source material, RNA transcripts, was used to amplify TCR beta CDR3 regions. HTBI primers drove first-round RT-PCR of the TCR CDR3. TCRdb used MiXCR to reprocess the multiplex PCR reads, holding one entry per CDR3 protein. The data contain 370,000 or so distinct CDR3 sequences, approximately 13% of them seen just once; the ten biggest clones take up around 21%. The CDR3 sequence is 15 residues long. Looked up from germline, CDR1 is SGHRS and CDR2 is YFSETQ. V shed 5 bases and J shed 5 bases, with 14 bases lying between them. This clonotype was recorded a few times.

Input material: blood. This TCR derives from a man aged 30-40 years with Graves' hyperthyroidism that later progressed to Graves' ophthalmopathy. This sequence joins TRBV5-1 and TRBJ1-6; maybe TRBD1 (6 bases). The CDR3 nucleotides read TGCGCCAGCAGAACCGGGACACGGAATAATTCACCCCTCCACTTT. This translates into CASRTGTRNNSPLHF.